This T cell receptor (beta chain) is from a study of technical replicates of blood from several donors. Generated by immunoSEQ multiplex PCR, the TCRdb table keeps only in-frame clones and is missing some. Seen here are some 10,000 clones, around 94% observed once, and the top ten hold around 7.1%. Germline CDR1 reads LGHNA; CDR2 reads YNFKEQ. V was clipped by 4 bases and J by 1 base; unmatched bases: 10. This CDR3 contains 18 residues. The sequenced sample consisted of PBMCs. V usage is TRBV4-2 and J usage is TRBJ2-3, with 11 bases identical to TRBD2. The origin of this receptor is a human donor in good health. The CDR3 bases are TGTGCCAGCAGCCCCGCGACTAGCGGGATATCAGGCACAGATACGCAGTATTTT. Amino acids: CASSPATSGISGTDTQYF.